These 20 T cell receptor beta chains originate from one sample sequenced in a study of blood T cells in healthy people across ages. A second about 6 to 11 cycle PCR used barcoded and J-beta primers. TCRdb recomputed calls from the 5' RACE reads with MiXCR, one row per CDR3 protein. The sample records 800,000 to 950,000 distinct CDR3 sequences, around 49% being singletons. Sequences were obtained from blood. These receptors all come from a man aged 25-40 years in good health.

The chain has TRBV19 and TRBJ2-3; perhaps TRBD2 as D (6 bases). The germline gives CDR1 LNHDA, CDR2 SQIVND (reference sequence). Trimming cost V 5 bases and J 0 bases, with 12 bases left between them. The CDR3 is 15 residues long. In nucleotides, the CDR3 is TGTGCCAGTAGTTGGGGGGAACCTAGCACAGATACGCAGTATTTT. Protein product: CASSWGEPSTDTQYF.

As regards this clonotype: The junction differs from germline at one of its ends, possibly a read error. The chain recombines TRBV20-1 with TRBJ2-5, with D uncertain. The CDR3 length is 10 residues. CDR1 and CDR2 (germline): DFQATT, SNEGSKA (reference sequence). CDR3 sequence reads: CTVGQETQYF. For the CDR3, the DNA is TGTACCGTGGGGCAAGAGACCCAGTACTTC.

The chain couples TRBV20-1 to TRBJ1-4; 7 bases are a match to TRBD1. After removal of 1 base from V and 6 bases from J, the junction contained 2 bases not matched to a gene. Germline CDR1 is DFQATT and CDR2 is SNEGSKA (reference sequence). The CDR3 is 13 amino acids. The CDR3 DNA sequence: TGCAGTGCTAGAGTGCAGGGGGATGAAAAACTGTTTTTT. It encodes CSARVQGDEKLFF.

This chain links TRBV6-5 with TRBJ1-1; no clear D gene. Trimming cost V 2 bases and J 1 base, with 8 bases left between them. Per the germline V gene, CDR1 is MNHEY and CDR2 is SVGAGI. The CDR3 extends over 14 amino acids. CDR3 sequence reads: CASSYHRGNTEAFF. CDR3 bases: TGTGCCAGCAGTTACCATCGGGGGAACACTGAAGCTTTCTTT.

The CDR3 protein is CASSFYGLDEQYF. CDR3 coding DNA: TGCGCCAGCAGCTTTTATGGTCTGGACGAGCAGTACTTC. V gene TRBV5-1 combines with J gene TRBJ2-5, with D uncertain. TRBJ2-7 matches the DNA end more closely, so the J call is doubtful. CDR3 size: 13 residues. Germline V lookup: CDR1 SGHRS, CDR2 YFSETQ.

The gene calls are TRBV3-1 and TRBJ2-7; tentatively, D is TRBD2 (5 bases). V was trimmed by 1 base and J by 5 bases, leaving 15 bases between them. Germline values: CDR1 LGHDT, CDR2 YNNKEL (reference sequence). The CDR3 extends over 15 amino acids. CDR3 loop: CASSQVSWRSHEQYF. The CDR3 coding sequence is TGTGCCAGCAGCCAAGTTAGCTGGAGGTCCCACGAGCAGTACTTC.

The CDR3 DNA is TGTGCCAGCAGCCCTCTAGCCTCCTACGAGCAGTACTTC. This codes for CASSPLASYEQYF. The rearrangement uses TRBV7-2 and TRBJ2-7; possible D gene TRBD2, 5 bases. The CDR3 runs 13 residues. The germline V and J ends were trimmed by 5 bases and 0 bases, with 8 bases remaining between them. Germline V gene lookup returns CDR1 SGHTA and CDR2 FQGNSA.

The rearrangement uses TRBV5-1 and TRBJ2-5, with TRBD2 identical over 14 bases. J was trimmed by 4 bases and V by 4 bases; bases with no gene match: 12. The germline V gene encodes CDR1 SGHRS and CDR2 YFSETQ. The CDR3 is 18 amino acids. The CDR3 spells CASSEAGLAGVYRETQYF. The CDR3, as DNA: TGCGCCAGCAGCGAAGCGGGACTAGCGGGGGTCTACCGAGAGACCCAGTACTTC.

The chain has TRBV7-2 and TRBJ2-3; 7 nucleotides agree with TRBD1. The CDR3 length is 15 residues. The V segment lost 4 bases and the J segment 5 bases; nucleotides outside the gene matches: 9. Germline CDR1 and CDR2: SGHTA and FQGNSA. This CDR3 reads CASSSGQARGDTQYF. The CDR3 DNA reads as TGTGCCAGCAGCTCCGGACAGGCTAGGGGAGATACGCAGTATTTT.

This clonotype has just one count. At one boundary the junction diverges from the germline segment, which might be a read error. V and J are TRBV7-2 and TRBJ2-3; D possibly corresponds to TRBD2 (6 bases). The germline V gene encodes CDR1 SGHTA and CDR2 FQGNSA. CDR3 length: 15 amino acids. CDR3 sequence reads: CASSTKSGEVDMQYF. In DNA form, the CDR3 reads TGTGCCAGCAGCACGAAGTCGGGGGAGGTTGATATGCAGTATTTT.

The rearrangement uses TRBV28 and TRBJ2-1, with 11 bases aligning to TRBD2. CDR3 length: 16 residues. V shed 8 bases, J shed 4 bases, and the junction held 10 bases outside the gene matches. Germline loops: CDR1 MDHEN, CDR2 SYDVKM. The CDR3 protein is CASLLAGGAIYNEQFF. CDR3 coding DNA: TGTGCCAGCCTTCTAGCGGGGGGCGCAATTTACAATGAGCAGTTCTTC. The complete variable domain, with remaining parts taken from reference TRBV28 and TRBJ2-1, reads DVKVTQSSRYLVKRTGEKVFLECVQDMDHENMFWYRQDPGLGLRLIYFSYDVKMKEKGDIPEGYSVSREKKERFSLILESASTNQTSMYLCASLLAGGAIYNEQFFGPGTRLTVL.

This chain joins TRBV9 and TRBJ2-2, with 10 bases that match TRBD2. The CDR3 loop spans 18 amino acids. V was pared by 0 bases and J by 6 bases, with 11 bases of the junction left unmatched. CDR1 and CDR2 (germline): SGDLS, YYNGEE. CDR3 sequence (DNA): TGTGCCAGCAGCGTAGTCCCTAGACCGGGACTAGCGTCCGGGGAGCTGTTTTTT. Amino acids: CASSVVPRPGLASGELFF.

The genes are TRBV20-1 and TRBJ1-6, with no clear D. The CDR3 totals 15 residues. CDR1 and CDR2 from the germline V gene are DFQATT and SNEGSKA (reference sequence). Trimming took 6 bases from V and 10 from J, leaving 22 bases between them. The CDR3 sequence is CSARQLDNYISPLHF. CDR3 coding DNA: TGCAGTGCCCGTCAACTGGATAACTACATATCACCCCTCCACTTT.

The gene calls are TRBV27 and TRBJ2-7; 9 bases match TRBD2. The germline V gene has CDR1 MNHEY and CDR2 SMNVEV (reference sequence). Trimming removed 5 bases from V and 0 bases from J; junction bases left unmatched: 5. The CDR3 sequence is 15 residues long. The CDR3 protein is CASSASGGYSYEQYF. The CDR3 nucleotides are TGTGCCAGCAGTGCCAGCGGGGGGTACTCCTACGAGCAGTACTTC.

This rearrangement joins TRBV4-2 to TRBJ2-1; perhaps D is TRBD1 or TRBD2 (6 bases each). Trimming stripped 0 bases from V and 9 bases from J, with 15 bases between. Germline assignment: CDR1 LGHNA and CDR2 YNFKEQ. The CDR3 sequence is 15 residues long. CDR3 region: CASSQDKGGRFEQFF. In nucleotides, the CDR3 is TGTGCCAGCAGCCAAGATAAAGGGGGGCGCTTTGAGCAGTTCTTC.

The V call is TRBV10-3, the J call TRBJ2-7, with 7 bases lining up with TRBD1. The CDR3 length is 14 residues. J lost 6 bases, V lost 8 bases, and 13 bases had no gene match. Germline CDR1 and CDR2: ENHRY and SYGVKD. CDR3 sequence: CAIGPGGRSGEQYF. CDR3 nucleotide sequence: TGTGCCATCGGACCAGGGGGAAGGTCGGGCGAGCAGTACTTC.

This clonotype appeared once. The J gene is TRBJ1-4, the V gene TRBV12-3 or TRBV12-4, with D unresolved. CDR3 length equals 15 residues. V was cut by 2 bases and J by 0 bases, with 7 bases left in between. The CDR3 sequence: CASSLWATTNEKLFF. CDR3 nucleotides: TGTGCCAGCAGTTTATGGGCAACAACTAATGAAAAACTGTTTTTT.

The CDR3 region is CASSTDYNEQFF. The CDR3 bases are TGTGCCAGCAGCACAGACTACAATGAGCAGTTCTTC. This rearrangement joins TRBV13 to TRBJ2-1, with unresolved D. V dropped 5 bases and J dropped 3 bases, with 5 bases sitting between them. CDR3 length: 12 residues. The germline V gene has CDR1 PRHDT and CDR2 FYEKMQ (reference sequence).

The V call is TRBV18, the J call TRBJ2-5, with a possible D match to TRBD1 (5 bases). The germline V gene encodes CDR1 KGHSH and CDR2 LQKENI. The CDR3 spans 16 residues. Trimming took 2 bases from V and 11 from J, leaving 24 bases between them. The CDR3 region is CASSPSSGYEVLEQYF. The DNA of the CDR3 is TGTGCCAGCTCACCATCTTCAGGGTACGAGGTTCTGGAGCAGTACTTC.

This clonotype was seen once. V is TRBV7-9 and J is TRBJ2-7; perhaps TRBD2 as D (5 bases). The CDR3 runs to 12 residues. Trimming took off 6 bases at V and 9 bases at J, with 15 bases between the two ends. Germline values: CDR1 SEHNR, CDR2 FQNEAQ (reference sequence). Here the CDR3 reads CASSLLGNGQYF. In DNA form, the CDR3 reads TGTGCCAGCAGTTTACTAGGCAACGGGCAGTACTTC.